This T cell receptor (beta chain) was recorded in a study of OX40 agonist ivuxolimab in advanced cancers. Profiling relied on immunoSEQ multiplex PCR, and the TCRdb table lists in-frame clones only, not all of them. Of 91,000 or so clones detected, about nine tenths appear once; the ten largest clones hold approximately 1.9%. The CDR3 runs 16 residues. With V trimmed by 7 bases and J by 4 bases, 6 bases remained unmatched. Germline CDR1 and CDR2: MDHEN and SYDVKM. This material consisted of CD4+ or CD8+ T cells sorted from blood, taken in a trial of the OX40 agonist ivuxolimab. The TCR comes from an adult with an advanced solid tumor such as melanoma, head and neck, liver or kidney cancer. The chain recombines TRBV28 with TRBJ2-3; 15 bases match TRBD2. CDR3 sequence reads: CASTGTSGRLADTQYF. The CDR3 DNA reads as TGTGCCAGCACAGGGACTAGCGGGAGGTTGGCAGATACGCAGTATTTT.